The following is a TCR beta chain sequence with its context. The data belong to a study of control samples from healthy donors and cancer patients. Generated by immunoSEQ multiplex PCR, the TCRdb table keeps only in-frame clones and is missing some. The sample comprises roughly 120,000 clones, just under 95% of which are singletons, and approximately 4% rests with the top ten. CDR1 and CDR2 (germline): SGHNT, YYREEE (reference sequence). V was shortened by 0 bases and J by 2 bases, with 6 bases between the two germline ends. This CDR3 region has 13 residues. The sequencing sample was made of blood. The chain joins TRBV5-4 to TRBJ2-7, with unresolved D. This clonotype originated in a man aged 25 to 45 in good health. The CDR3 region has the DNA TGTGCCAGCAGCTTGGGACGGACCTACGAGCAGTACTTC. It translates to CASSLGRTYEQYF.